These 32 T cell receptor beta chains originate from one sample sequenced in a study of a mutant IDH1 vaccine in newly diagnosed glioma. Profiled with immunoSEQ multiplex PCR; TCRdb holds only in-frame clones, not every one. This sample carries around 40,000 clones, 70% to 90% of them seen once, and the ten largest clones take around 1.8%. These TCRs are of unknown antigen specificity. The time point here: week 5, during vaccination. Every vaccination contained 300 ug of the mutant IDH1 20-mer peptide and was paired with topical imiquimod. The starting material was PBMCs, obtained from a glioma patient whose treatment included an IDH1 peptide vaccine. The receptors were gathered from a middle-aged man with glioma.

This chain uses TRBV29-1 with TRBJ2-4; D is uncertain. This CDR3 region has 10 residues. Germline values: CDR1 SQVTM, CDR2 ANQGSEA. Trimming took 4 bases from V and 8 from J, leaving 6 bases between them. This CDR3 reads CSVGVDIQYF. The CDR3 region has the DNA TGCAGCGTTGGGGTTGACATTCAGTACTTC. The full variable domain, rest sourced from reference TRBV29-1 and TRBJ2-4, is SAVISQKPSRDICQRGTSLTIQCQVDSQVTMMFWYRQQPGQSLTLIATANQGSEATYESGFVIDKFPISRPNLTFSTLTVSNMSPEDSSIYLCSVGVDIQYFGAGTRLSVL.

The CDR3, as DNA: TGTGCCAGCAGTTACTTGAGCGGGAGAAGCTCCTACGAGCAGTACTTC. It codes for CASSYLSGRSSYEQYF. The chain has TRBV6-5 and TRBJ2-7; 8 bases map to TRBD2. The CDR3 has 16 residues. Germline CDR1 reads MNHEY; CDR2 reads SVGAGI. Losses at the gene ends were 1 base for V and 0 bases for J; bases not matched to a gene: 5.

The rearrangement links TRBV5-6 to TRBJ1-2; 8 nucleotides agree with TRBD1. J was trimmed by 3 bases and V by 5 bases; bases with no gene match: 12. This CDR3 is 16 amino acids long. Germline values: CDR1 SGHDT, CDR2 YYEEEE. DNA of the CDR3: TGTGCCAGCAGATACGGGGTCAGGGGGCTGGACTATGGCTACACCTTC. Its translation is CASRYGVRGLDYGYTF.

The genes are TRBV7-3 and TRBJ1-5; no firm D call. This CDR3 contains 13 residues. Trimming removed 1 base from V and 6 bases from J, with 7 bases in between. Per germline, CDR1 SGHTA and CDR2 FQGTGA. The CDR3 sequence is CASSLMRPQPQHF. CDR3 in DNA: TGTGCCAGCAGCTTAATGCGACCTCAGCCCCAGCATTTT.

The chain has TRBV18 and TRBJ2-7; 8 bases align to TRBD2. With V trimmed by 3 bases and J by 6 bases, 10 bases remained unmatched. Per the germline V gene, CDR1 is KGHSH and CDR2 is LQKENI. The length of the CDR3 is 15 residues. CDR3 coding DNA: TGTGCCAGCTCACCCGCCGGGACTAGGGGGAGCGAGCAGTACTTC. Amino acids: CASSPAGTRGSEQYF.

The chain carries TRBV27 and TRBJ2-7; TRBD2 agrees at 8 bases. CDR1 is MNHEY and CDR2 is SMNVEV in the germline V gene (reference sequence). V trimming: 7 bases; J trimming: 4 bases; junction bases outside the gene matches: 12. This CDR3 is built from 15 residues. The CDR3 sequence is CASTTSGPSSYEQYF. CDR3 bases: TGTGCCAGCACCACTAGCGGCCCCTCATCTTACGAGCAGTACTTC.

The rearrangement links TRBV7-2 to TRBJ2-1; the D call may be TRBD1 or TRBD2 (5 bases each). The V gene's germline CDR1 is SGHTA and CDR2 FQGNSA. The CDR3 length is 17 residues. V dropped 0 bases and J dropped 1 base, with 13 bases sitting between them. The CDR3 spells CASSLAGVASSYNEQFF. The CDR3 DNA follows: TGTGCCAGCAGCTTAGCGGGGGTGGCGTCTTCCTACAATGAGCAGTTCTTC. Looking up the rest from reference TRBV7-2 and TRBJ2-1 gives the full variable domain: GAGVSQSPSNKVTEKGKDVELRCDPISGHTALYWYRQSLGQGLEFLIYFQGNSAPDKSGLPSDRFSAERTGGSVSTLTIQRTQQEDSAVYLCASSLAGVASSYNEQFFGPGTRLTVL.

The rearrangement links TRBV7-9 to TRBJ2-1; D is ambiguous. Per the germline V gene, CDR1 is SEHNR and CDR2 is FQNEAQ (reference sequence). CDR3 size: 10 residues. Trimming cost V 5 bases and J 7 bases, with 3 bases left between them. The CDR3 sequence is CASSRNEQFF. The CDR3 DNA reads TGTGCCAGCAGCAGGAATGAGCAGTTCTTC.

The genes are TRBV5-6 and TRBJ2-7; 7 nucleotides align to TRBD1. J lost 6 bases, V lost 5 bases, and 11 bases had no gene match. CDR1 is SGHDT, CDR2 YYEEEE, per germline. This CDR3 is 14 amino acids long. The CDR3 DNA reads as TGTGCCAGCAGTTCCACGGACAGGAGGCGCGAGCAGTACTTC. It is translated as CASSSTDRRREQYF. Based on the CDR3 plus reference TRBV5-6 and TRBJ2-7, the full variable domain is DAGVTQSPTHLIKTRGQQVTLRCSPKSGHDTVSWYQQALGQGPQFIFQYYEEEERQRGNFPDRFSGHQFPNYSSELNVNALLLGDSALYLCASSSTDRRREQYFGPGTRLTVT.

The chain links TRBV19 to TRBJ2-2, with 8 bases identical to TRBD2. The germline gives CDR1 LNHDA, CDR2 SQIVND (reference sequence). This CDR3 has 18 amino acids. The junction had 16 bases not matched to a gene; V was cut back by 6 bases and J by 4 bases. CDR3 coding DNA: TGTGCCAGTAGGGCCCGGGGGGGAAGGGGATCGGGCACCGGGGAGCTGTTTTTT. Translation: CASRARGGRGSGTGELFF.

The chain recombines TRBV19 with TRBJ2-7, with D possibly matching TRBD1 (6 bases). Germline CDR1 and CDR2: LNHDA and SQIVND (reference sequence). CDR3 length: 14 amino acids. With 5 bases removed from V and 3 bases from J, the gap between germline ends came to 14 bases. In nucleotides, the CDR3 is TGTGCCAGTAGTTTCACCGGGACACACTACGAGCAGTACTTC. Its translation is CASSFTGTHYEQYF.

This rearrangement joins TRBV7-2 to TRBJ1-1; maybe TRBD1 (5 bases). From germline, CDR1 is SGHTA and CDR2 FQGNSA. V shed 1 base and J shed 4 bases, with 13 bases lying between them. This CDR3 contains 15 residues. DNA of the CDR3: TGTGCCAGCAGCTTAGGATTAATAGGGGTCACTGAAGCTTTCTTT. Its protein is CASSLGLIGVTEAFF.

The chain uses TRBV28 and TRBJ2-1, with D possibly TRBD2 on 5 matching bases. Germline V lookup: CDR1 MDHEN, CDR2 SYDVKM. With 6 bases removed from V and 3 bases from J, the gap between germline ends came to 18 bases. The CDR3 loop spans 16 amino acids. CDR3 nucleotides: TGTGCCAGCAGCTTCGATCCTACCGGGAACTACAATGAGCAGTTCTTC. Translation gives CASSFDPTGNYNEQFF.

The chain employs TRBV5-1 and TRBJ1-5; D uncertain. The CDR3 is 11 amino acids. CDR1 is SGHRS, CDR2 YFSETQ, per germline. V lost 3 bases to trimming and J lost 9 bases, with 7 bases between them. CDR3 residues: CASSCPWPQHF. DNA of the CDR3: TGCGCCAGCAGCTGCCCTTGGCCCCAGCATTTT. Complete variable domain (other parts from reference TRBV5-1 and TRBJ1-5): KAGVTQTPRYLIKTRGQQVTLSCSPISGHRSVSWYQQTPGQGLQFLFEYFSETQRNKGNFPGRFSGRQFSNSRSEMNVSTLELGDSALYLCASSCPWPQHFGDGTRLSIL.

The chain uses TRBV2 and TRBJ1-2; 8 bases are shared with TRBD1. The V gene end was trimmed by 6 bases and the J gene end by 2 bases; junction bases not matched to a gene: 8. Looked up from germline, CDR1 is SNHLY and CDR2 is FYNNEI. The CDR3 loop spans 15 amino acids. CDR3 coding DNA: TGTGCCAGCAGAGTTAGGACAGGGTCGAACTATGGCTACACCTTC. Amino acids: CASRVRTGSNYGYTF.

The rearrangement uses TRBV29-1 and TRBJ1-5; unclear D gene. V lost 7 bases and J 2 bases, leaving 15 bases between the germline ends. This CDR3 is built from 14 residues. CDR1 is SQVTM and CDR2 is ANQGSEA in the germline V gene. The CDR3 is CSAAGQDGNQPQHF. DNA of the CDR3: TGCAGCGCAGCAGGTCAGGACGGCAATCAGCCCCAGCATTTT.

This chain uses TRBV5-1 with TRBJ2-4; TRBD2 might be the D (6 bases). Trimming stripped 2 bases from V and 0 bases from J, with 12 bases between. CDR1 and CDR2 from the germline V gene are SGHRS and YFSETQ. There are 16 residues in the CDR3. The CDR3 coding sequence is TGCGCCAGCAGCTTTGCGGGGAGCTTAGCCAAAAACATTCAGTACTTC. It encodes CASSFAGSLAKNIQYF.

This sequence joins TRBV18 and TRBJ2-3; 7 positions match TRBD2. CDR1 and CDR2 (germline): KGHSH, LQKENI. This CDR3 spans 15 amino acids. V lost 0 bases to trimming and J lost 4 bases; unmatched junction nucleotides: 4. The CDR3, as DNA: TGTGCCAGCTCACCACCGGGACTACGGGCAGATACGCAGTATTTT. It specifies CASSPPGLRADTQYF. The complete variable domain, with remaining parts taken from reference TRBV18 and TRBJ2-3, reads NAGVMQNPRHLVRRRGQEARLRCSPMKGHSHVYWYRQLPEEGLKFMVYLQKENIIDESGMPKERFSAEFPKEGPSILRIQQVVRGDSAAYFCASSPPGLRADTQYFGPGTRLTVL.

This CDR3 reads CASSPHNEQFF. CDR3 DNA: TGTGCCAGCAGCCCCCACAATGAGCAGTTCTTC. The genes are TRBV7-2 and TRBJ2-1; D gene unclear. This CDR3 comprises 11 residues. Trimming stripped 5 bases from V and 5 bases from J, with 4 bases between. Germline loops: CDR1 SGHTA, CDR2 FQGNSA. The whole variable domain, remainder taken from reference TRBV7-2 and TRBJ2-1, is GAGVSQSPSNKVTEKGKDVELRCDPISGHTALYWYRQSLGQGLEFLIYFQGNSAPDKSGLPSDRFSAERTGGSVSTLTIQRTQQEDSAVYLCASSPHNEQFFGPGTRLTVL.

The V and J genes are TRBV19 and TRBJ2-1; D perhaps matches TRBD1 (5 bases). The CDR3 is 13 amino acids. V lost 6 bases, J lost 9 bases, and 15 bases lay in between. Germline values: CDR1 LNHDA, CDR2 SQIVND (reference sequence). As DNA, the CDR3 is TGTGCCAGTAGCCAGGGTCCATGGGGTGAGCAGTTCTTC. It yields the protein CASSQGPWGEQFF.

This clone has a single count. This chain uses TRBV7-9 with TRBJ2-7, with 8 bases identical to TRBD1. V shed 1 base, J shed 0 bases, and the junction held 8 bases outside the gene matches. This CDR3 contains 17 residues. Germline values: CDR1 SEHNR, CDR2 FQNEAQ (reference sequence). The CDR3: CASSLVNWTGYSYEQYF. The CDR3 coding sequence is TGTGCCAGCAGCTTAGTTAATTGGACAGGGTACTCCTACGAGCAGTACTTC.

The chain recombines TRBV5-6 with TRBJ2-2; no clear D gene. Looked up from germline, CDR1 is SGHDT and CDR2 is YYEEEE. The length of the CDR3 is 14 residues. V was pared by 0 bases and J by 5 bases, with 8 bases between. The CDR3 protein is CASSLARGTGELFF. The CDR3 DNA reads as TGTGCCAGCAGCTTGGCCCGAGGAACCGGGGAGCTGTTTTTT. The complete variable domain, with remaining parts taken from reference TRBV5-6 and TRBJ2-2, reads DAGVTQSPTHLIKTRGQQVTLRCSPKSGHDTVSWYQQALGQGPQFIFQYYEEEERQRGNFPDRFSGHQFPNYSSELNVNALLLGDSALYLCASSLARGTGELFFGEGSRLTVL.

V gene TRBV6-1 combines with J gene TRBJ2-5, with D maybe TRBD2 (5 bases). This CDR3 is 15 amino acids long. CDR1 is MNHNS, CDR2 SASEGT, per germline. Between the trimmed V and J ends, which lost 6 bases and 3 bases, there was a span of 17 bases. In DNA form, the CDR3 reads TGTGCCAGCAGACCCCCCAAGACGAGGGAAGAGACCCAGTACTTC. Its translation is CASRPPKTREETQYF.

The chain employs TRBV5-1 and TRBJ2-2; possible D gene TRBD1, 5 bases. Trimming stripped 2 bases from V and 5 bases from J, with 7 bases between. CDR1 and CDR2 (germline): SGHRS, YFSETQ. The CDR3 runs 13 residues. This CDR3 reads CASSLGVTGELFF. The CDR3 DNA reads TGCGCCAGCAGCTTAGGGGTTACCGGGGAGCTGTTTTTT.

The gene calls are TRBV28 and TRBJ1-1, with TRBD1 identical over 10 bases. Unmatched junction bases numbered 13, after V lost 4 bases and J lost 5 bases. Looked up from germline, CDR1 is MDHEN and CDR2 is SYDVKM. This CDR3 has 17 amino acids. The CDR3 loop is CASSSLTRTGGGTEAFF. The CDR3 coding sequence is TGTGCCAGCAGTTCGCTCACGCGGACAGGGGGTGGGACTGAAGCTTTCTTT.

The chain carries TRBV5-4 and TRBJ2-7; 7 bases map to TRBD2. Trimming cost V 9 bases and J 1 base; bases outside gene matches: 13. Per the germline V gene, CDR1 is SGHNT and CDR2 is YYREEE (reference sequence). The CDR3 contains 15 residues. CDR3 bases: TGTGCCACGGGCCAAGGCGGGAGAGGGTCCTACGAGCAGTACTTC. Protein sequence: CATGQGGRGSYEQYF.

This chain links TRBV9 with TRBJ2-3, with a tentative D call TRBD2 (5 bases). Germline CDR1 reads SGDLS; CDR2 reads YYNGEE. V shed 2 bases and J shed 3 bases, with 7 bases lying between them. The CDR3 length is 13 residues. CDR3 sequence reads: CASSVGLTDTQYF. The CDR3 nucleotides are TGTGCCAGCAGCGTTGGACTGACAGATACGCAGTATTTT.

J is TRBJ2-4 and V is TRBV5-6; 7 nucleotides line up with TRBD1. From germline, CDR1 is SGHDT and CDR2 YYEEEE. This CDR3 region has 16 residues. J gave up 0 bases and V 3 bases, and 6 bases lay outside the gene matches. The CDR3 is CASSWDRNIAKNIQYF. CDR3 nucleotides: TGTGCCAGCAGCTGGGACAGAAATATAGCCAAAAACATTCAGTACTTC.

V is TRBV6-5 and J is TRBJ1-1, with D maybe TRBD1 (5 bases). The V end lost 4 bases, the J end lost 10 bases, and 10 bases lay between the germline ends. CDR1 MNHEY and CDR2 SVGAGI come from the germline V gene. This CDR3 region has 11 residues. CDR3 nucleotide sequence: TGTGCCAGCAGTTTTAGGGGCAGAGCTTTCTTT. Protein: CASSFRGRAFF.

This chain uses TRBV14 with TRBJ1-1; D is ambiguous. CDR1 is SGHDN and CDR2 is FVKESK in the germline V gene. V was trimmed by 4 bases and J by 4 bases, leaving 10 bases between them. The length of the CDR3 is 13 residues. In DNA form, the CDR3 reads TGTGCCAGCAGCCTGCGTTCAAGCACTGAAGCTTTCTTT. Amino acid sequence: CASSLRSSTEAFF.

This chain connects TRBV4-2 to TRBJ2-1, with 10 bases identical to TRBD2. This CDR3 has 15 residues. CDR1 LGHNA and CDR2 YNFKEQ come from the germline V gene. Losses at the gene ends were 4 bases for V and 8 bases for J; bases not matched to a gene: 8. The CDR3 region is CASSPASGSWDEQFF. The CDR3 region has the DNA TGTGCCAGCAGCCCGGCTAGCGGGAGTTGGGATGAGCAGTTCTTC.

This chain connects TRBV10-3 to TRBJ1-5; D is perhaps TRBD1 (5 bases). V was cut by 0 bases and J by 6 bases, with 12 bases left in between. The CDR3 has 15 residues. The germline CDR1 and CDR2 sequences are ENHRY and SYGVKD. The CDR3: CAISESGVAGQPQHF. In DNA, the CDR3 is TGTGCCATCAGTGAGTCGGGGGTGGCGGGTCAGCCCCAGCATTTT.